One sample yielded the 5 T cell receptor beta chains listed below, sequenced in a study of immune heterogeneity within non-small cell lung tumors. The authors amplified TCR beta CDR3 by multiplex PCR with 32 V and 13 J primers. TCRdb fed the multiplex PCR reads into MiXCR, producing one record per CDR3 protein. This table has 21,000 or so distinct CDR3 sequences, around 26% appearing once. Samples each supplied around 580 ng of bulk tumor genomic DNA as template. Biopsies that were spaced far apart were taken, several per primary tumor, during surgery. Samples came from untreated patients having curative surgery for newly diagnosed non-small cell lung cancer. Sequences were obtained from lung tumor tissue. The receptors were sampled from a middle-aged man with non-small cell lung cancer.

This clonotype is medium-sized by share. The chain has TRBV6-1 and TRBJ2-2; a possible D gene is TRBD2 (5 bases). Germline-derived CDR1 and CDR2 are MNHNS and SASEGT. The ends were cut back, 10 bases at V and 3 bases at J, with 12 bases in the middle. This CDR3 spans 13 amino acids. CDR3 protein: CATGRRDTGELFF. CDR3 nucleotide sequence: TGTGCCACCGGAAGGCGGGACACCGGGGAGCTGTTTTTT.

This clonotype was counted a single time. A clone one base away is much larger, so this may be a read error. This chain joins TRBV2 and TRBJ1-5, with D hard to call. This CDR3 comprises 14 residues. The germline CDR1 and CDR2 sequences are SNHLY and FYNNEI. CDR3 sequence: CASSVGQSNKPQHF. CDR3 sequence (DNA): TGTGCCAGCAGTGTCGGGCAGAGCAATAAGCCCCAGCATTTT.

This clonotype was recorded many times. J is TRBJ2-7 and V is TRBV6-1; 10 bases fit TRBD2. The CDR3 length is 15 residues. Germline values: CDR1 MNHNS, CDR2 SASEGT. J gave up 5 bases and V 6 bases, and 10 bases lay outside the gene matches. The CDR3 region is CASRKGASGSHEQYF. The DNA of the CDR3 is TGTGCCAGCAGAAAGGGGGCTAGCGGGAGCCACGAGCAGTACTTC.

Remarks on this clonotype: A read error is possible here, since a much larger clone lies one base away. This chain uses TRBV9 with TRBJ2-1; D perhaps matches TRBD2 (6 bases). The germline gives CDR1 SGDLS, CDR2 YYNGEE. The CDR3 has 16 residues. CDR3 sequence reads: CASSAGPLTRGNEQSF. CDR3 DNA sequence: TGTGCCAGCAGCGCGGGCCCATTAACGCGGGGCAATGAGCAGTCCTTC.

The chain uses TRBV20-1 and TRBJ2-1; 9 nucleotides align to TRBD2. Germline CDR1 reads DFQATT; CDR2 reads SNEGSKA (reference sequence). The V and J ends lost 1 base and 4 bases, in that order; junction bases with no gene match: 8. The CDR3 is 16 amino acids. The chain's CDR3 is CSARVVGLASYNEQFF. CDR3 sequence (DNA): TGCAGTGCTAGAGTCGTTGGACTAGCGTCTTACAATGAGCAGTTCTTC.